This T cell receptor beta chain stems from a study of regulatory T cells in long-lasting Graves disease. Overall study context: The study counted Graves' disease as persistent given over 5 years of antithyroid drugs and positive TSH receptor antibodies. The study, taken as a whole, reports: Sampling was limited to peripheral blood rather than thyroid tissue. Segments TRBV28, TRBJ1-2 and TRBJ2-5 showed preferential usage in persistent disease.

From germline, CDR1 is MNHNS and CDR2 SASEGT. V was pared by 4 bases and J by 11 bases, with 5 bases of the junction left unmatched. The CDR3 is made up of 12 amino acids. On this clonotype itself: What it binds is unknown.

Libraries of TCR beta came from iRepertoire HTBI primers plus Arm-PCR of CDR3 regions. TCRdb redid the calling of the multiplex PCR reads with MiXCR, one entry per CDR3 protein. The sample holds about 460,000 distinct CDR3 sequences; 20% to 25% are singletons and the top ten take around 12%. Time point of the sample: persistent/refractory GD, antithyroid drugs over 5 years with positive TRAb. PBMCs were the source of the RNA used for TCR sequencing. Around 9 milliliters of peripheral blood were drawn into EDTA tubes. The chain is built from TRBV6-1 and TRBJ1-1; 9 bases map to TRBD1. This TCR was recovered from a female donor with Graves disease. Sequencing used peripheral blood mononuclear cells (PBMCs), obtained when the disease was refractory, from a patient treated with antithyroid drugs. CDR3 in amino acids: CASSGDRVGAFF. The CDR3 bases are TGTGCCAGCAGTGGGGACAGGGTAGGCGCTTTCTTT.